This T cell receptor (beta chain) was recorded in a study of brain T cells in children with intractable seizures. The method was immunoSEQ multiplex PCR; TCRdb's version includes in-frame clones alone and lacks a portion of them. The data show 80,000 or so clones, under 95% seen once. CDR1 is MGHRA and CDR2 is YSYEKL in the germline V gene. The CDR3 extends over 18 amino acids. V lost 3 bases and J lost 9; bases outside the gene matches: 20. The sequenced sample was peripheral blood, obtained at surgery. V usage is TRBV4-1 and J usage is TRBJ1-2; TRBD1 matches 9 bases. The receptor comes from a boy under three years old with tuberous sclerosis and intractable seizures. The CDR3 here is CASSHLQLPGTGRVSYTF. The CDR3 bases are TGCGCCAGCAGCCACCTCCAACTCCCAGGGACAGGGAGAGTAAGCTACACCTTC.